This T cell receptor beta chain was found in a study of healthy donors' naive CD4 and CD8 T cells. This clonotype occurred a few times. A linear amplification protocol produced the TCR libraries from roughly 480 ng of total RNA. TCRdb re-called the reads through MiXCR, storing one row per CDR3 protein. The data show approximately 180,000 distinct CDR3 sequences, with about 70% seen just once and about 2.3% held by the top ten. The V gene lost 3 bases and the J gene lost 2 bases, with 9 bases spanning the gap. From germline, CDR1 is SGHDT and CDR2 YYEEEE. The CDR3 totals 13 residues. V and J are TRBV5-6 and TRBJ2-7; the D gene could be TRBD1 or TRBD2 (5 bases each). The sequence came from a pool of human donors in good health; the sample pools cells from several healthy donors. The sequenced sample consisted of naive CD4+ and CD8+ T cells sorted from blood, pooled from several donors. The CDR3 DNA reads as TGTGCCAGCAGCTGGGACCGAACCTACGAGCAGTACTTC. It is translated as CASSWDRTYEQYF.